This is a list of T cell receptor beta chains from one sample in a study of blood T cells in healthy people across ages. Each CDR3 protein gets one entry after TCRdb re-called the 5' RACE reads with MiXCR. This sample has over a million distinct CDR3 sequences; approximately 39% occur once, and the top ten carry 4%. The sequenced sample was blood. The receptors were sampled from a young woman in good health. CDR3s include the opening cysteine and the closing phenylalanine or tryptophan. D genes are given only for firm matches. Rows give clone size only sometimes, using once, few, many, or a class for an expanded clone.

CDR3aa	CDR3nt	abundance	j_gene	v_gene	d_gene
CASSYGGQYYEQFF	TGTGCCAGCAGTTACGGGGGACAATACTACGAGCAGTTCTTC	.	TRBJ2-1	TRBV6-2/TRBV6-3	.
CVSKDRGGTEAFF	TGTGTCAGCAAAGACAGGGGTGGAACTGAAGCTTTCTTT	.	TRBJ1-1	TRBV6-2/TRBV6-3	TRBD1
CASSPIFRDGWLNEQFF	TGTGCCAGCAGCCCCATCTTCCGGGACGGATGGTTGAATGAGCAGTTCTTC	few	TRBJ2-1	TRBV7-8	.
CASREDREEKLFF	TGTGCCAGCAGGGAGGACAGGGAAGAAAAACTGTTTTTT	.	TRBJ1-4	TRBV2	TRBD1
CASSFTTGQGLRTDTQYF	TGTGCCAGCAGCTTTACAACGGGACAGGGGTTGAGAACAGATACGCAGTATTTT	few	TRBJ2-3	TRBV5-5	TRBD1
CASSLTTGGVRYGYTF	TGCGCCAGCAGCTTAACTACAGGAGGCGTACGCTATGGCTACACCTTC	few	TRBJ1-2	TRBV5-1	.
CASSFAGDGYVQYF	TGTGCCAGCAGTTTTGCGGGAGACGGGTACGTGCAGTACTTC	few	TRBJ2-5	TRBV28	TRBD2
CASTGPLLDEQYF	TGTGCCAGCACCGGCCCCTTGTTGGACGAGCAGTACTTC	once	TRBJ2-7	TRBV25-1	.
CASRDAGLAGRSGANVLTF	TGTGCCAGCAGGGACGCCGGACTAGCGGGCCGCTCTGGGGCCAACGTCCTGACTTTC	.	TRBJ2-6	TRBV28	TRBD2
CASSSTGQWGGYTF	TGCGCCAGCAGCTCAACTGGACAGTGGGGTGGCTACACCTTC	.	TRBJ1-2	TRBV4-1	.
CSVGGGGPYEQYF	TGCAGTGTAGGCGGCGGCGGCCCCTACGAGCAGTACTTC	.	TRBJ2-7	TRBV20-1	.
CASRPTSGTNEQYF	TGTGCCAGCAGGCCTACCTCCGGGACAAACGAGCAGTACTTC	.	TRBJ2-7	TRBV12-3/TRBV12-4	.
CSARDYYTPTDTQYF	TGCAGTGCCAGGGACTACTACACCCCCACAGATACGCAGTATTTT	.	TRBJ2-3	TRBV20-1	TRBD2
CATLCQWETQYF	TGTGCCACCCTCTGCCAGTGGGAGACCCAGTACTTC	.	TRBJ2-5	TRBV21-1	.
CASSLQTGSHGYTF	TGTGCCAGCAGCCTACAGACAGGGTCTCATGGCTACACCTTC	few	TRBJ1-2	TRBV7-2	TRBD1
CSARDMDTYGYTF	TGCAGTGCTAGAGACATGGACACCTATGGCTACACCTTC	.	TRBJ1-2	TRBV20-1	.
CSVVTGTGELFF	TGCAGCGTTGTAACAGGCACCGGGGAGCTGTTTTTT	.	TRBJ2-2	TRBV29-1	.
CASSQVPGDNYGYTF	TGTGCCAGCAGCCAGGTGCCAGGCGATAACTATGGCTACACCTTC	.	TRBJ1-2	TRBV7-9	.
CASSYSLGPSGTQYF	TGTGCCAGCAGTTATTCCCTCGGCCCGTCGGGGACCCAGTACTTC	.	TRBJ2-5	TRBV6-6	.
CAISETGGYQETQYF	TGTGCCATCAGTGAGACAGGGGGTTACCAAGAGACCCAGTACTTC	.	TRBJ2-5	TRBV10-3	TRBD1
CSARDASDHNEQYF	TGCAGTGCTAGAGACGCTAGCGACCACAATGAGCAGTACTTC	.	TRBJ2-5	TRBV20-1	.
CASSFLAPYGADTQYF	TGTGCCAGCAGTTTCCTAGCGCCCTATGGTGCAGATACGCAGTATTTT	.	TRBJ2-3	TRBV6-2/TRBV6-3	.
CASSQEGSGKLFF	TGCGCCAGCAGCCAAGAAGGTTCTGGAAAACTGTTTTTT	few	TRBJ1-4	TRBV4-3	.
CASSLDPGGSTDTQYF	TGCGCCAGCAGCTTGGATCCGGGAGGCTCCACAGATACGCAGTATTTT	once	TRBJ2-3	TRBV5-1	TRBD2
CSVEGRTASYGYTF	TGCAGCGTTGAAGGCAGGACAGCGTCCTATGGCTACACCTTC	few	TRBJ1-2	TRBV29-1	.
CASRRTGEGMNTEAFF	TGTGCCAGCAGGCGGACAGGGGAGGGAATGAACACTGAAGCTTTCTTT	once	TRBJ1-1	TRBV7-9	TRBD1
CASSSYGPAGAYEQYF	TGTGCCAGCAGTTCATATGGGCCAGCGGGAGCTTACGAGCAGTACTTC	few	TRBJ2-7	TRBV27	TRBD2
CASSQALAGLVGEQFF	TGTGCCAGCAGCCAGGCCTTAGCGGGACTAGTCGGTGAGCAGTTCTTC	few	TRBJ2-1	TRBV6-5	TRBD2
CASSSTQGVGDTQYF	TGTGCCAGCAGCTCCACCCAGGGTGTAGGGGATACGCAGTATTTT	.	TRBJ2-3	TRBV7-6	.
CASSRAGQGVTEAFF	TGCGCCAGCAGCCGAGCGGGACAGGGGGTTACTGAAGCTTTCTTT	.	TRBJ1-1	TRBV4-3	TRBD1
CASSPRTANEQFF	TGTGCCAGCTCACCACGGACCGCCAATGAGCAGTTCTTC	.	TRBJ2-1	TRBV18	.
CASSVNRNYGYTF	TGTGCCAGCAGTGTTAACAGAAACTATGGCTACACCTTC	few	TRBJ1-2	TRBV12-3/TRBV12-4	.
CASSRHTTDTQYF	TGTGCCAGCAGTCGCCACACGACAGATACGCAGTATTTT	.	TRBJ2-3	TRBV6-5	.
CASTPRTSDNEQFF	TGTGCCAGCACCCCCAGGACTAGCGACAATGAGCAGTTCTTC	few	TRBJ2-1	TRBV9	TRBD2
CASSAGQGLKPLHF	TGTGCCAGCAGTGCTGGACAGGGGTTGAAACCCCTCCACTTT	.	TRBJ1-6	TRBV6-6	TRBD1
CASRGQADTQYF	TGTGCCAGCAGAGGACAGGCAGATACGCAGTATTTT	few	TRBJ2-3	TRBV12-3/TRBV12-4	TRBD1
CASSRSKTNYNEQFF	TGTGCCAGCAGTAGGTCGAAGACTAACTACAATGAGCAGTTCTTC	few	TRBJ2-1	TRBV27	.
CASSYLAGGADTQYF	TGTGCCAGCAGCTATCTAGCGGGAGGAGCAGATACGCAGTATTTT	few	TRBJ2-3	TRBV7-3	TRBD2
CASSYSAGVYGYTF	TGTGCCAGCAGTTACTCGGCAGGGGTCTATGGCTACACCTTC	few	TRBJ1-2	TRBV6-6	.
CASSFGTGHQEAQYF	TGTGCCAGCAGCTTTGGGACAGGGCATCAAGAGGCCCAGTACTTC	.	TRBJ2-5	TRBV9	TRBD1
CASSPFTHNEQFF	TGTGCCAGCAGCCCCTTTACCCACAATGAGCAGTTCTTC	.	TRBJ2-1	TRBV7-3	.
CASSFGISTYEQYF	TGTGCCAGCAGTTTCGGGATTTCCACCTACGAGCAGTACTTC	.	TRBJ2-7	TRBV6-2/TRBV6-3	.
CASSPWGVGNQPQHF	TGTGCCAGCAGCCCCTGGGGGGTTGGCAATCAGCCCCAGCATTTT	.	TRBJ1-5	TRBV7-2	.
CASSPRTRLGAGELFF	TGTGCCAGCAGCCCTAGGACCCGCCTTGGCGCCGGGGAGCTGTTTTTT	.	TRBJ2-2	TRBV9	.
CASSWRLAGDEQFF	TGTGCCAGCAGTTGGAGACTAGCGGGGGACGAGCAGTTCTTC	few	TRBJ2-1	TRBV6-2/TRBV6-3	TRBD2
CASGSSYNEQYF	TGTGCCAGCGGATCCTCCTACAATGAGCAGTACTTC	.	TRBJ2-5	TRBV28	.
CSVTGGKGTEAFF	TGCAGCGTTACAGGGGGCAAAGGAACTGAAGCTTTCTTT	.	TRBJ1-1	TRBV29-1	TRBD1